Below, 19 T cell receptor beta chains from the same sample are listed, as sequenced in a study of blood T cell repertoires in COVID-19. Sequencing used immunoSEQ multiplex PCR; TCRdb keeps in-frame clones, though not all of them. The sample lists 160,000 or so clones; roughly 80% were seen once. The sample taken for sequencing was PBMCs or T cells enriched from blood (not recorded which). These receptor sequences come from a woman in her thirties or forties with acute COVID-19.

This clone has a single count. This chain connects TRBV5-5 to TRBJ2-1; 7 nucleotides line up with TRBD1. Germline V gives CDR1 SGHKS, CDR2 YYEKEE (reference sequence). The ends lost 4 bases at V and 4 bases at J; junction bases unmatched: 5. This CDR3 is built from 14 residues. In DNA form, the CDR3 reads TGTGCCAGCAGCAGTACGGGACAGTACAATGAGCAGTTCTTC. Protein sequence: CASSSTGQYNEQFF.

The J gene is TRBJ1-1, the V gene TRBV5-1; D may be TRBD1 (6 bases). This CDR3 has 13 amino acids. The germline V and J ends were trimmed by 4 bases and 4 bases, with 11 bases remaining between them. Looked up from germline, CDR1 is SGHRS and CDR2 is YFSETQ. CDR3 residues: CASSPGDGTEAFF. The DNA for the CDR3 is TGCGCCAGCAGCCCAGGGGACGGCACTGAAGCTTTCTTT. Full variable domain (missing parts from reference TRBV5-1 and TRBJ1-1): KAGVTQTPRYLIKTRGQQVTLSCSPISGHRSVSWYQQTPGQGLQFLFEYFSETQRNKGNFPGRFSGRQFSNSRSEMNVSTLELGDSALYLCASSPGDGTEAFFGQGTRLTVV.

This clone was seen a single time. CDR3 DNA: TGTGCCAGCAGCCCCCGGGACAGTCCAGGGAACACTGAAGCTTTCTTT. Residues: CASSPRDSPGNTEAFF. This sequence joins TRBV7-8 and TRBJ1-1; TRBD1 agrees at 7 bases. CDR1 and CDR2 from the germline V gene are SGHVS and FQNEAQ. V lost 5 bases and J lost 1; bases outside the gene matches: 10. The CDR3 loop spans 16 amino acids.

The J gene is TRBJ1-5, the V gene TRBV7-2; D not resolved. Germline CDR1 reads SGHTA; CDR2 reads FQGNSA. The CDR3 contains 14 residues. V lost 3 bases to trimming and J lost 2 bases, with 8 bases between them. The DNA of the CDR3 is TGTGCCAGCAGCTTTCCCGGGGGCAATCAGCCCCAGCATTTT. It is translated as CASSFPGGNQPQHF. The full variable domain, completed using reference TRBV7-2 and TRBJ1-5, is GAGVSQSPSNKVTEKGKDVELRCDPISGHTALYWYRQSLGQGLEFLIYFQGNSAPDKSGLPSDRFSAERTGGSVSTLTIQRTQQEDSAVYLCASSFPGGNQPQHFGDGTRLSIL.

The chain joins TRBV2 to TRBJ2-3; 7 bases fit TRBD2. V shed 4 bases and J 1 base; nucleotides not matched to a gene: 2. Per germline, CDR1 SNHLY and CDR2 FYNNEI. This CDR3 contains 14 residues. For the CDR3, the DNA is TGTGCCAGCAGTGGGGAGGGCGGCACAGATACGCAGTATTTT. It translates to CASSGEGGTDTQYF.

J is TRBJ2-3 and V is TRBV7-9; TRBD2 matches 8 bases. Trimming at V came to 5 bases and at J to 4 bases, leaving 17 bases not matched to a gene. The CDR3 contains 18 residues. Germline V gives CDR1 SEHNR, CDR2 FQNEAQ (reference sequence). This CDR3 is CASSPLPGGAGGADTQYF. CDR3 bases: TGTGCCAGCAGCCCCCTACCGGGAGGCGCGGGAGGTGCAGATACGCAGTATTTT.

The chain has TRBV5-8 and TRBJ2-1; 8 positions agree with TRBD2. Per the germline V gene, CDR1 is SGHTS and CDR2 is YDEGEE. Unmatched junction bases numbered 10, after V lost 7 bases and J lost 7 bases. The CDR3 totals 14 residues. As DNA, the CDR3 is TGTGCCAGCCCCCGCGGCGGGGGGCGGAATGAGCAGTTCTTC. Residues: CASPRGGGRNEQFF.

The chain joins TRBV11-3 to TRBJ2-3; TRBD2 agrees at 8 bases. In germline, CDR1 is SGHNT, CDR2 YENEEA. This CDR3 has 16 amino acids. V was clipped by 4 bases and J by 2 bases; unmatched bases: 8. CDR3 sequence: CASSSRGGETTDTQYF. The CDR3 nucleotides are TGTGCCAGCAGCTCTCGGGGGGGGGAGACCACAGATACGCAGTATTTT.

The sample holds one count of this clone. The CDR3 spells CASRQTVMNTEAFF. CDR3 DNA sequence: TGTGCCAGCAGACAAACAGTCATGAACACTGAAGCTTTCTTT. The V call is TRBV2, the J call TRBJ1-1; D gene ambiguous. The CDR3 loop spans 14 amino acids. Germline V gene sequence: CDR1 SNHLY, CDR2 FYNNEI. The V and J ends lost 6 bases and 0 bases respectively, with 11 bases between them.

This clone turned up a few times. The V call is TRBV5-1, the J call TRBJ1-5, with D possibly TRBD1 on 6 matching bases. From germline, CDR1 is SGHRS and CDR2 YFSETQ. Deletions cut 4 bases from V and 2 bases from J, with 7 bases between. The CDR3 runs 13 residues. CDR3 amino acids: CASSAGGNQPQHF. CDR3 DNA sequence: TGCGCCAGCAGCGCAGGGGGCAATCAGCCCCAGCATTTT.

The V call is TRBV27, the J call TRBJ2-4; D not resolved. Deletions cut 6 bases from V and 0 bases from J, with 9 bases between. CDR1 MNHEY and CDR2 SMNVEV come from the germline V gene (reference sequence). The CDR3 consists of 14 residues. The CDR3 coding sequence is TGTGCCAGCAGATCCTTACTAGCCAAAAACATTCAGTACTTC. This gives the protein CASRSLLAKNIQYF.

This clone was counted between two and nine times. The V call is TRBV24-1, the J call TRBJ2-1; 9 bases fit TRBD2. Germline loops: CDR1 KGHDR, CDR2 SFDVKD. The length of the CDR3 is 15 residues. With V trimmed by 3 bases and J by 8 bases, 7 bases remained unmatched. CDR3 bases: TGTGCCACCAGTGATGCAGGCGGGAGGGTCGATGAGCAGTTCTTC. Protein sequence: CATSDAGGRVDEQFF.

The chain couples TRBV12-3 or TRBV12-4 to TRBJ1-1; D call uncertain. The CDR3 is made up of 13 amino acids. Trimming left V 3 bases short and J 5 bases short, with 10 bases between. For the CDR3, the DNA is TGTGCCAGCAGTTTCCGAACTCAAACTGAAGCTTTCTTT. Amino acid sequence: CASSFRTQTEAFF.

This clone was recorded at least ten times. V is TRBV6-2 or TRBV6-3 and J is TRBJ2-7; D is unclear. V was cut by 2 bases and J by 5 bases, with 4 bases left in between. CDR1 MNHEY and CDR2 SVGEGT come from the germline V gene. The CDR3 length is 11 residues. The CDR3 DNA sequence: TGTGCCAGCAGTTACCCTCACGAGCAGTACTTC. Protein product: CASSYPHEQYF.

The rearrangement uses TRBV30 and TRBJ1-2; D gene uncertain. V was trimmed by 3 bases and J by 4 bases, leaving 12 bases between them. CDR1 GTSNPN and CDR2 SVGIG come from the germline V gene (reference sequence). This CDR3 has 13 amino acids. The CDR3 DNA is TGTGCCTGGAGAGCAGGCCCTGGCTATGGCTACACCTTC. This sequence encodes CAWRAGPGYGYTF.

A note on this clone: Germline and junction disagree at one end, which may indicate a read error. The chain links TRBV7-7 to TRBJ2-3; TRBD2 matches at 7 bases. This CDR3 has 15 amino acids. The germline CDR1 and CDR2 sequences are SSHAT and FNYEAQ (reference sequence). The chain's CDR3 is CASSPGLGISDTQYF. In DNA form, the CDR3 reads TGTGCTAGCAGCCCAGGACTAGGAATTTCAGATACGCAGTATTTT.

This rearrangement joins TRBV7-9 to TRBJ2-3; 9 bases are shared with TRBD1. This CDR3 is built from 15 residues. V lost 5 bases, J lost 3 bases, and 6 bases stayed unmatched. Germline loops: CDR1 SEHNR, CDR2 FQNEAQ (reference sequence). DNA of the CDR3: TGTGCCAGCAGCCGGACAGGGGTAGGGACAGATACGCAGTATTTT. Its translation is CASSRTGVGTDTQYF.

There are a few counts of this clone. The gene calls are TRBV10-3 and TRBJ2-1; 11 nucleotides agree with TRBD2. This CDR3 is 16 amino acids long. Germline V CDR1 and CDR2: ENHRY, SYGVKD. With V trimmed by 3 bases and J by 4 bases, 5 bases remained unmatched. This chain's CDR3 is CAISDQGTSGYNEQFF. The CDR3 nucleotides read TGTGCCATCAGTGATCAAGGGACTAGCGGATACAATGAGCAGTTCTTC.

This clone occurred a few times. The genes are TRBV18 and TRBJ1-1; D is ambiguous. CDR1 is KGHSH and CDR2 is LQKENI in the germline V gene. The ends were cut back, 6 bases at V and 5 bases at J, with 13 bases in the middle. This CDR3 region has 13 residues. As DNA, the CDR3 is TGTGCCAGCTCGCCCCAATTCGGGACTGAAGCTTTCTTT. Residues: CASSPQFGTEAFF.